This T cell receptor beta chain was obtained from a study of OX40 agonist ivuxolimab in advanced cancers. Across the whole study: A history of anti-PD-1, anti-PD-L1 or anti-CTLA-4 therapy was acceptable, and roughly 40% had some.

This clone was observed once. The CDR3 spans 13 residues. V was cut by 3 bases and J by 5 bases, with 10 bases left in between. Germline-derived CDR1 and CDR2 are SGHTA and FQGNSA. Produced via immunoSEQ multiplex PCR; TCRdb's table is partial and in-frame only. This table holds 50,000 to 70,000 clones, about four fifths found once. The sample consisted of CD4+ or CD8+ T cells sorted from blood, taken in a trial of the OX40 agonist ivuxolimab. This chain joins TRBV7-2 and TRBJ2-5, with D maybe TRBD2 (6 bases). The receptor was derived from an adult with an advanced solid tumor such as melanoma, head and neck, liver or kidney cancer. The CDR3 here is CASSFGGRETQYF. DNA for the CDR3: TGTGCCAGCAGCTTTGGAGGGAGGGAGACCCAGTACTTC.